The rows below give T cell receptor beta chains drawn from one sample of a study of CD8 T cells in Susac syndrome. Using its own MiXCR run on the immunoSEQ multiplex PCR reads, TCRdb lists one record per CDR3 protein. The sample comprises about 300,000 distinct CDR3 sequences, 85% of which are singletons, and around 0.2% rests with the top ten. Sequenced material: CD8+ T cells from PBMCs. The origin of the receptors is a human donor with multiple sclerosis. Both conserved end residues are part of each CDR3. D genes are given only for firm matches. A row's size may be missing; if present it is once, few, many or a size class.

j_gene,abundance,d_gene,v_gene,len,CDR3aa,CDR3nt
TRBJ2-2,.,TRBD2,TRBV28,17,CASSLEVLAENTGELFF,TGTGCCAGCAGTTTAGAGGTCCTAGCGGAGAACACCGGGGAGCTGTTTTTT
TRBJ2-3,.,TRBD2,TRBV27,15,CASSPSSGSGDTQYF,TGTGCCAGCAGTCCCTCTAGCGGGAGTGGAGATACGCAGTATTTT
TRBJ1-4,once,.,TRBV29-1,15,CSVELGTEFNEKLFF,TGCAGCGTTGAACTCGGGACCGAATTTAATGAAAAACTGTTTTTT
TRBJ2-7,.,TRBD1,TRBV28,15,CASSSRTGNLYEQYF,TGTGCCAGCAGTAGTAGGACAGGGAATCTCTACGAGCAGTACTTC
TRBJ2-7,.,.,TRBV7-9,16,CASSAGSGNQAYEQYF,TGTGCCAGCAGCGCAGGCTCCGGGAACCAAGCCTACGAGCAGTACTTC
TRBJ1-3,.,.,TRBV7-6,16,CASSLGISPARNTIYF,TGTGCCAGCAGCTTAGGTATTAGTCCCGCTAGGAACACCATATATTTT
TRBJ2-7,.,TRBD1,TRBV7-9,18,CASSPGPGGGQGGYEQYF,TGTGCCAGCAGCCCCGGCCCAGGGGGTGGACAGGGGGGTTACGAGCAGTACTTC
TRBJ1-1,.,TRBD1,TRBV2,13,CASSPDRATEAFF,TGTGCCAGCAGTCCCGACAGGGCCACTGAAGCTTTCTTT
TRBJ1-5,.,.,TRBV6-1,16,CASRAPGAGKNQPQHF,TGTGCCAGCAGGGCTCCTGGTGCGGGTAAGAATCAGCCCCAGCATTTT
TRBJ1-1,.,TRBD1,TRBV30,16,CAWSVPYDRAFAEAFF,TGTGCCTGGAGTGTACCGTACGACAGGGCATTTGCTGAAGCTTTCTTT
TRBJ2-5,.,.,TRBV12-3/TRBV12-4,13,CASSLGMQETQYF,TGTGCCAGCAGTTTGGGGATGCAAGAGACCCAGTACTTC
TRBJ2-7,.,TRBD2,TRBV6-2/TRBV6-3,14,CASSLGTSKNEQYF,TGTGCCAGCAGCCTCGGGACTAGCAAGAACGAGCAGTACTTC
TRBJ1-4,.,.,TRBV4-3,17,CASSQGLGPDVNEKLFF,TGCGCCAGCAGCCAAGGGCTAGGGCCGGATGTTAATGAAAAACTGTTTTTT
TRBJ2-3,.,TRBD2,TRBV27,17,CASSWGHIAAGGDTQYF,TGTGCCAGCAGTTGGGGGCATATAGCGGCGGGAGGGGATACGCAGTATTTT
TRBJ2-7,.,.,TRBV21-1,15,CASSKGGRASYEQYF,TGTGCCAGCAGCAAGGGCGGGAGGGCCTCCTACGAGCAGTACTTC
TRBJ1-1,.,.,TRBV23-1,16,CASSQSTPPKNTEAFF,TGCGCCAGCAGTCAATCTACTCCCCCCAAGAACACTGAAGCTTTCTTT
TRBJ2-5,.,.,TRBV6-2/TRBV6-3,16,CASSYETPLGAETQYF,TGTGCCAGCAGTTACGAGACTCCCCTGGGGGCAGAGACCCAGTACTTC
TRBJ1-1,few,.,TRBV7-2,14,CASSLRPGGTEAFF,TGTGCCAGCAGCTTACGCCCAGGAGGCACTGAAGCTTTCTTT
TRBJ2-1,.,TRBD2,TRBV7-9,16,CASSLGLAGTYNEQFF,TGTGCCAGCAGCTTAGGGCTAGCGGGAACCTACAATGAGCAGTTCTTC
TRBJ2-7,.,TRBD1,TRBV10-2,17,CASSGPGQGALNYEQYF,TGCGCCAGCAGTGGACCGGGACAGGGGGCACTTAACTACGAGCAGTACTTC